The rows below give T cell receptor beta chains drawn from one sample of a study of immune evolution from preneoplasia to lung adenocarcinoma. The data were produced by immunoSEQ multiplex PCR, yet TCRdb's version contains in-frame clones alone and is incomplete. This table has around 8,000 clones, roughly 83% appearing once. Specimen: FFPE invasive lung adenocarcinoma tissue. The receptors shown here come from a person aged 50 or older with lung adenocarcinoma. CDR3s include the opening cysteine and the closing phenylalanine or tryptophan. Fields, in order: D gene, V gene, J gene, clone size, CDR3 protein, CDR3 DNA. A D gene is named only where the DNA matches it firmly. The listing skips clone size in some rows; elsewhere it reads once, few, many or a size class.

>-|TRBV5-1|TRBJ1-4|once
CASSLLSASANEKLFF
TGCGCCAGCAGCTTGTTGTCGGCCTCAGCAAATGAAAAACTGTTTTTT
>-|TRBV27|TRBJ1-2|-
CASSPSPHRGYTF
TGTGCCAGCAGTCCTTCTCCCCACCGGGGCTACACCTTC
>-|TRBV7-9|TRBJ1-5|-
CASSLEFGAGNQPQHF
TGTGCCAGCAGCTTAGAGTTCGGGGCTGGAAATCAGCCCCAGCATTTT
>TRBD1|TRBV6-6|TRBJ2-2|-
CASSPGRGRSGELFF
TGTGCCAGCAGTCCGGGCAGGGGGCGCTCCGGGGAGCTGTTTTTT
>-|TRBV11-2|TRBJ2-4|-
CASSSGEAKNIQYF
TGTGCCAGCAGCTCAGGGGAGGCCAAAAACATTCAGTACTTC
>TRBD2|TRBV18|TRBJ2-3|-
CASSPSLAGTDTQYF
TGTGCCAGCTCACCGTCACTAGCGGGAACAGATACGCAGTATTTT
>TRBD2|TRBV7-8|TRBJ2-5|-
CASSGREGQETQYF
TGTGCCAGCAGCGGGCGGGAGGGCCAGGAGACCCAGTACTTC
>TRBD1|TRBV11-2|TRBJ1-2|few
CASSQTGVNGYTF
TGTGCCAGCAGCCAGACAGGGGTGAATGGCTACACCTTC
>-|TRBV7-3|TRBJ1-1|-
CASSLVPGTEAFF
TGTGCCAGCAGCTTAGTCCCGGGCACTGAAGCTTTCTTT
>TRBD1|TRBV25-1|TRBJ2-1|few
CASSELGRGLYNEQFF
TGTGCCAGCAGTGAATTGGGCAGGGGGCTTTACAATGAGCAGTTCTTC
>-|TRBV5-1|TRBJ2-3|-
CASSFFNGGFKPWGDTQYF
TGCGCCAGCAGCTTTTTCAACGGTGGATTCAAGCCCTGGGGAGATACGCAGTATTTT
>-|TRBV6-6|TRBJ1-1|-
CASTLDLTEAFF
TGTGCCAGCACCCTTGATCTGACTGAAGCTTTCTTT
>-|TRBV5-6|TRBJ2-3|-
CASSLDRSSGGPTDTQYF
TGTGCCAGCAGCTTAGACCGCTCGAGCGGAGGTCCCACAGATACGCAGTATTTT
>-|TRBV9|TRBJ2-2|-
CASSVDLTGELFF
TGTGCCAGCAGCGTAGATCTCACCGGGGAGCTGTTTTTT
>-|TRBV21-1|TRBJ1-2|-
CASSLRQGIRKGYTF
TGTGCCAGCAGCCTCCGACAGGGCATACGGAAGGGCTACACCTTC
>TRBD1|TRBV5-1|TRBJ2-2|few
CASSLTGQGPTGELFF
TGCGCCAGCAGCTTGACGGGACAGGGGCCCACCGGGGAGCTGTTTTTT
>TRBD2|TRBV27|TRBJ2-7|-
CASRPREGPYEQYF
TGTGCCAGCAGACCCCGGGAGGGGCCCTACGAGCAGTACTTC
>TRBD2|TRBV15|TRBJ2-3|-
CATSKTSGRARADTQYF
TGTGCCACCAGCAAGACTAGCGGGAGGGCCCGGGCAGATACGCAGTATTTT